This TCR beta chain came from a study of blood T cell repertoires in COVID-19. Overall study: Both acute and convalescent COVID-19 samples were obtained from the United States, Italy and Spain. PBMCs, B-cell-depleted T cells, or T cells provided the cDNA or gDNA that made up the material.

Per the authors' pipeline: Reference gene primer amplification in the assay estimated nucleated cell counts. Produced via immunoSEQ multiplex PCR; TCRdb's table is partial and in-frame only. From that table come the V and J calls and clone size; the DNA was used to work out D and trimming. Of about 230,000 clones listed, around 80% are singletons. CDR1 and CDR2 (germline): SGHTA, FQGNSA. There are 17 residues in the CDR3. The V gene end was trimmed by 2 bases and the J gene end by 5 bases; junction bases not matched to a gene: 11. Specimen: peripheral blood. The sequence was collected from a woman aged 40 to 50 who had recovered from COVID-19. This sequence joins TRBV7-2 and TRBJ2-4; 8 nucleotides match TRBD2. The CDR3 spells CASSLRGGTFSQNIQYF. CDR3 bases: TGTGCCAGCAGCTTACGGGGGGGAACCTTTAGTCAAAACATTCAGTACTTC.